The sequence of this T cell receptor beta chain was determined in a study of patients and donors after allogeneic stem cell transplantation. TCRdb fed the RT-PCR reads into MiXCR, producing one record per CDR3 protein. The data contain about a million distinct CDR3 sequences, 18% of them singletons. This CDR3 has 18 amino acids. J gave up 2 bases and V 4 bases, and 6 bases lay outside the gene matches. The germline V gene has CDR1 SGHRS and CDR2 YFSETQ. The receptor comes from a human donor who was either an allogeneic HSCT recipient or a stem cell or donor lymphocyte infusion donor (not recorded which). It is not recorded whose cells these are; they may come from a transplant donor. V and J are TRBV5-1 and TRBJ2-2, with TRBD2 matching 15 bases. Sequenced: blood, either unsorted or a sorted T cell fraction (not recorded which). Here the CDR3 DNA reads TGCGCCAGCAGCCGGACTAGCGGGAGGGTGTCAAACACCGGGGAGCTGTTTTTT. Translating gives CASSRTSGRVSNTGELFF.